This T cell receptor beta chain came from a study of blood T cell repertoires in COVID-19. The method was immunoSEQ multiplex PCR; TCRdb's version includes in-frame clones alone and lacks a portion of them. Among 650,000 to 800,000 clones listed, more than 80% were seen once. The V end lost 7 bases, the J end lost 11 bases, and 17 bases lay between the germline ends. The CDR3 is made up of 11 amino acids. Germline CDR1 reads GTSNPN; CDR2 reads SVGIG (reference sequence). V gene TRBV30 combines with J gene TRBJ1-1; tentatively, D is TRBD1 (6 bases). This TCR derives from a woman in her late teens or twenties with acute or convalescent COVID-19. The specimen sequenced was peripheral blood. The CDR3 DNA sequence: TGTGCCTCCCCTAAACAGGGAAAGGCTTTCTTT. Protein sequence: CASPKQGKAFF.